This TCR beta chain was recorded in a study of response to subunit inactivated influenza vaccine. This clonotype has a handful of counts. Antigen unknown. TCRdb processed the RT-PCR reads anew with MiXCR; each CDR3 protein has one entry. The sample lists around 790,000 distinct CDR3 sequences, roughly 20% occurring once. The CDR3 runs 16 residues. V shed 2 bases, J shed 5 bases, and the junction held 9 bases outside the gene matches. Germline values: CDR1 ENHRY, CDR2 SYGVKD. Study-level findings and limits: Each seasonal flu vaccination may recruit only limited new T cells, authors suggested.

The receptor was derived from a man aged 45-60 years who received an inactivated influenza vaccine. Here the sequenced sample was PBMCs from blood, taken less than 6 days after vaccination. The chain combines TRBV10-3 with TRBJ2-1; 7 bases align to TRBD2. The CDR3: CAISEKWEGHDNEQFF. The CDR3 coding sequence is TGTGCCATCAGTGAGAAGTGGGAGGGCCACGACAATGAGCAGTTCTTC.